The 24 T cell receptor beta chains below all came from one sample that was sequenced in a study of vaccination effects on CD4 cells after COVID-19. Profiled with immunoSEQ multiplex PCR; TCRdb holds only in-frame clones, not every one. Counted here are 84,000 or so clones, over 75% occurring once; the ten biggest clones make up more than 0.95%. Before sequencing, viral peptide pools were used by the ViraFEST assay to expand antigen-specific CD4+ T cells. Once cultured for 10 to 11 days, the cells underwent separation to obtain CD4+ T cells. Subjects were given two BNT162b2 or mRNA-1273 vaccine doses. Their antigen targets remain unknown. Sequenced material: CD4+ T cells from PBMCs cultured with HCoV-OC43 spike peptides, taken after COVID-19 vaccination. Subset indicated: HCoV-OC43 spike overlapping peptide pool stimulation. All receptors derive from a human donor who received a COVID-19 vaccine.

The chain uses TRBV19 and TRBJ1-1; TRBD1 is a possible D gene (5 bases). V lost 7 bases and J 1 base, leaving 10 bases between the germline ends. The CDR3 extends over 13 amino acids. From germline, CDR1 is LNHDA and CDR2 SQIVND (reference sequence). Written as DNA, the CDR3 is TGTGCCAGTACCCTCGACAGGAACACTGAAGCTTTCTTT. Its translation: CASTLDRNTEAFF.

The chain combines TRBV29-1 with TRBJ1-2; 8 bases fit TRBD1. This CDR3 region has 13 residues. Germline values: CDR1 SQVTM, CDR2 ANQGSEA. Losses at the gene ends were 6 bases for V and 1 base for J; bases not matched to a gene: 4. This chain's CDR3 is CSVNRGGNYGYTF. The CDR3 DNA follows: TGCAGCGTGAACAGGGGGGGTAACTATGGCTACACCTTC. Using reference TRBV29-1 and TRBJ1-2 for the parts outside the CDR3, the full variable domain is SAVISQKPSRDICQRGTSLTIQCQVDSQVTMMFWYRQQPGQSLTLIATANQGSEATYESGFVIDKFPISRPNLTFSTLTVSNMSPEDSSIYLCSVNRGGNYGYTFGSGTRLTVV.

The CDR3 region has the DNA TGTGCCAGCAGTTCCGGGACTAGCGCAGGAGAGACCCAGTACTTC. Protein: CASSSGTSAGETQYF. The chain links TRBV6-5 to TRBJ2-5, with 10 bases lining up with TRBD2. Trimming cost V 4 bases and J 4 bases; bases outside gene matches: 6. This CDR3 has 15 amino acids. Germline V gene data show CDR1 as MNHEY and CDR2 as SVGAGI.

V gene TRBV9 combines with J gene TRBJ1-1; D is uncertain. There are 16 residues in the CDR3. V lost 4 bases and J lost 3, with 19 bases in between. In germline, CDR1 is SGDLS, CDR2 YYNGEE. CDR3 bases: TGTGCCAGCAGCCCAAGCCCGGCCCCTCCGGACACTGAAGCTTTCTTT. The encoded protein is CASSPSPAPPDTEAFF. Full variable domain (remainder filled in from reference TRBV9 and TRBJ1-1): DSGVTQTPKHLITATGQRVTLRCSPRSGDLSVYWYQQSLDQGLQFLIQYYNGEERAKGNILERFSAQQFPDLHSELNLSSLELGDSALYFCASSPSPAPPDTEAFFGQGTRLTVV.

J is TRBJ2-1 and V is TRBV21-1; the table's D call, TRBD1, has no DNA check behind it. TRBV21-1 is listed as a pseudogene. This CDR3 has 9 amino acids. CDR3 coding DNA: TGTGCCAGCAGCAAGGGGCTATTCTTC. Translating gives CASSKGLFF.

The chain uses TRBV19 and TRBJ2-2; a possible D gene is TRBD2 (5 bases). The CDR3 runs 14 residues. V was clipped by 8 bases and J by 5 bases, with 15 bases between them. CDR1 LNHDA and CDR2 SQIVND come from the germline V gene (reference sequence). The DNA for the CDR3 is TGTGCCAGTTTTGCTCTCCGAGGGACCGGGGAGCTGTTTTTT. Amino acids: CASFALRGTGELFF.

V and J are TRBV5-8 and TRBJ2-3, with 7 bases identical to TRBD2. The CDR3 extends over 17 amino acids. The V and J ends lost 0 bases and 2 bases, in that order; junction bases with no gene match: 9. Germline V gene data show CDR1 as SGHTS and CDR2 as YDEGEE. Here the CDR3 reads CASSLAGASGDTDTQYF. Written as DNA, the CDR3 is TGTGCCAGCAGCTTGGCCGGGGCTAGCGGAGACACAGATACGCAGTATTTT.

The chain recombines TRBV6-5 with TRBJ2-2, with a tentative D call TRBD2 (5 bases). Germline lookup yields CDR1 MNHEY and CDR2 SVGAGI. The CDR3 contains 15 residues. Trimming left V 5 bases short and J 1 base short, with 11 bases between. The DNA for the CDR3 is TGTGCCAGCAGTCCGAGGGTCTTGAACACCGGGGAGCTGTTTTTT. It encodes CASSPRVLNTGELFF.

This clone has just one count. The rearrangement links TRBV18 to TRBJ1-4, with TRBD1 identical over 7 bases. Looked up from germline, CDR1 is KGHSH and CDR2 is LQKENI. V dropped 6 bases and J dropped 10; count of bases not matched to a gene: 8. This CDR3 is built from 13 residues. Written as DNA, the CDR3 is TGTGCCAGCTCGGCGGGGACAGCGCTAAAACTGTTTTTT. The encoded protein is CASSAGTALKLFF.

This chain uses TRBV19 with TRBJ1-5; D is possibly TRBD1 (5 bases). CDR3 length: 13 residues. Trimming shortened V by 7 bases and J by 7 bases, and 14 bases separated the two germline ends. CDR1 is LNHDA and CDR2 is SQIVND in the germline V gene (reference sequence). CDR3 residues: CASTDRRVQPQHF. In DNA, the CDR3 is TGTGCCAGTACCGACAGACGGGTACAGCCCCAGCATTTT.

This clone was found once. The chain couples TRBV6-4 to TRBJ2-7; perhaps TRBD2 as D (5 bases). The V and J ends lost 4 bases and 3 bases respectively, with 16 bases between them. The CDR3 length is 15 residues. The germline gives CDR1 MRHNA, CDR2 SNTAGT. CDR3 amino acids: CASSGSQTDFYEQYV. The CDR3 nucleotides are TGTGCCAGCAGTGGGTCCCAGACGGACTTCTACGAGCAGTACGTC.

This sequence joins TRBV9 and TRBJ2-2; D remains unclear. Germline CDR1 reads SGDLS; CDR2 reads YYNGEE. Trimming cost V 0 bases and J 1 base, with 10 bases left between them. This CDR3 is 16 amino acids long. The CDR3 sequence: CASSVDQAVNTGELFF. The CDR3 coding sequence is TGTGCCAGCAGCGTAGATCAGGCCGTGAACACCGGGGAGCTGTTTTTT.

This clone came up a few times. CDR3 protein: CASSRGGTGPEAFF. CDR3 bases: TGTGCCAGCAGCCGAGGGGGGACAGGGCCTGAAGCTTTCTTT. This chain links TRBV28 with TRBJ1-1; TRBD1 aligns across 9 bases. CDR1 and CDR2 from the germline V gene are MDHEN and SYDVKM. V shed 6 bases, J shed 6 bases, and the junction held 8 bases outside the gene matches. There are 14 residues in the CDR3. The full variable domain, completed using reference TRBV28 and TRBJ1-1, is DVKVTQSSRYLVKRTGEKVFLECVQDMDHENMFWYRQDPGLGLRLIYFSYDVKMKEKGDIPEGYSVSREKKERFSLILESASTNQTSMYLCASSRGGTGPEAFFGQGTRLTVV.

The V gene is TRBV4-1, the J gene TRBJ2-7; TRBD1 is a possible D gene (5 bases). The germline CDR1 and CDR2 sequences are MGHRA and YSYEKL. V gave up 5 bases and J gave up 2 bases, with 13 bases separating them. This CDR3 spans 14 amino acids. The CDR3 DNA is TGCGCCAGCAGCAAGGGGTCCAGCCCCTACGAGCAGTACGTC. Its translation: CASSKGSSPYEQYV.

V usage is TRBV7-9 and J usage is TRBJ2-7, with TRBD1 matching over 10 bases. The ends lost 5 bases at V and 2 bases at J; junction bases unmatched: 6. This CDR3 comprises 15 residues. Germline lookup yields CDR1 SEHNR and CDR2 FQNEAQ (reference sequence). The CDR3 bases are TGTGCCAGCAGCCTTGGACAGGGGGTTACCTACGAGCAGTACGTC. Translating it yields CASSLGQGVTYEQYV.

This clone appeared a single time. The gene calls are TRBV7-3 and TRBJ1-5; unclear D gene. V was cut by 1 base and J by 5 bases, with 6 bases left in between. Looked up from germline, CDR1 is SGHTA and CDR2 is FQGTGA. The CDR3 totals 13 residues. CDR3 in amino acids: CASSLNPDQPQHF. CDR3 bases: TGTGCCAGCAGCTTAAATCCCGATCAGCCCCAGCATTTT.

The V and J genes are TRBV10-1 and TRBJ1-2; D remains ambiguous. Germline CDR1 WNHNN, CDR2 SYGVQD (reference sequence). Trimming took 0 bases from V and 4 from J, leaving 3 bases between them. The CDR3 is 12 amino acids. CDR3 region: CASSESSYGYTF. The CDR3, as DNA: TGCGCCAGCAGTGAGTCCAGCTATGGCTACACCTTC.

The rearrangement joins TRBV14 to TRBJ1-3, with a weak D call TRBD1 (6 bases). Per the germline V gene, CDR1 is SGHDN and CDR2 is FVKESK. The CDR3 has 17 residues. V was trimmed by 2 bases and J by 2 bases, leaving 16 bases between them. As DNA, the CDR3 is TGTGCCAGCAGCCAAATCGACTGGAGGGGGACTGGAAACACCATATATTTT. Residues: CASSQIDWRGTGNTIYF.

V gene TRBV6-2 or TRBV6-3 combines with J gene TRBJ1-5, with D tentatively TRBD1 (5 bases). CDR3 length equals 15 residues. V lost 0 bases, J lost 7 bases, and 13 bases lay in between. Germline V gene lookup returns CDR1 MNHEY and CDR2 SVGEGT. The CDR3 DNA reads TGTGCCAGCAGTTACTCGGGCAGGGTTGGGCAGCCCCAGCATTTT. Amino acid sequence: CASSYSGRVGQPQHF.

V is TRBV5-1 and J is TRBJ2-1; 7 nucleotides match TRBD2. Germline V lookup: CDR1 SGHRS, CDR2 YFSETQ. J gave up 3 bases and V 5 bases, and 11 bases lay outside the gene matches. CDR3 size: 16 residues. CDR3: CASSGTTPEDYNEQFF. CDR3 sequence (DNA): TGCGCCAGCAGTGGGACTACCCCAGAAGACTACAATGAGCAGTTCTTC.

This rearrangement joins TRBV7-3 to TRBJ1-6; D is ambiguous. Per the germline V gene, CDR1 is SGHTA and CDR2 is FQGTGA. The CDR3 contains 15 residues. Trimming shortened V by 1 base and J by 8 bases, and 12 bases separated the two germline ends. Written as DNA, the CDR3 is TGTGCCAGCAGCTTAAGACCAATTGGGGATTCACCCCTCCACTTT. Protein product: CASSLRPIGDSPLHF.

The chain is built from TRBV5-1 and TRBJ2-2; a possible D gene is TRBD2 (5 bases). Trimming pared 0 bases from V and 1 base from J, leaving 13 bases between. Per the germline V gene, CDR1 is SGHRS and CDR2 is YFSETQ. This CDR3 comprises 17 residues. The CDR3 reads CASSLGEPARNTGELFF. CDR3 nucleotide sequence: TGCGCCAGCAGCTTGGGGGAGCCGGCGAGGAACACCGGGGAGCTGTTTTTT.

This clone was observed a handful of times. This chain joins TRBV28 and TRBJ1-6, with no clear D. The germline CDR1 and CDR2 sequences are MDHEN and SYDVKM. CDR3 length: 13 residues. Trimming removed 3 bases at V and 8 bases at J, with 8 bases between. The CDR3: CASSLGRDSPLHF. DNA of the CDR3: TGTGCCAGCAGTTTGGGAAGGGATTCACCCCTCCACTTT.

The gene calls are TRBV5-1 and TRBJ1-2; D ambiguous. Deletions cut 7 bases from V and 0 bases from J, with 19 bases between. Germline CDR1 is SGHRS and CDR2 is YFSETQ. CDR3 length equals 16 residues. The CDR3, as DNA: TGCGCCAGCCTCAAGGGCCCGGACGGGACTAACTATGGCTACACCTTC. This codes for CASLKGPDGTNYGYTF.